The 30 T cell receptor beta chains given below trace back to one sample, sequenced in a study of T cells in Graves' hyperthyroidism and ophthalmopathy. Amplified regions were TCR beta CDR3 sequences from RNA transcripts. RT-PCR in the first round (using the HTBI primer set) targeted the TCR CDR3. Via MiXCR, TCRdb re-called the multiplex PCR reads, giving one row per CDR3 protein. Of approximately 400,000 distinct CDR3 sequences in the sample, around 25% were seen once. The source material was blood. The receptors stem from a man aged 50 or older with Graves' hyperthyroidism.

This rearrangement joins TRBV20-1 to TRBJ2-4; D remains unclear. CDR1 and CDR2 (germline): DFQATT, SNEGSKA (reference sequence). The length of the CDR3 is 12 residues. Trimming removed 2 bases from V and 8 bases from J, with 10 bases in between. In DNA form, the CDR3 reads TGCAGTGCTAGAAGTGACATGTACATTCAGTACTTC. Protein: CSARSDMYIQYF.

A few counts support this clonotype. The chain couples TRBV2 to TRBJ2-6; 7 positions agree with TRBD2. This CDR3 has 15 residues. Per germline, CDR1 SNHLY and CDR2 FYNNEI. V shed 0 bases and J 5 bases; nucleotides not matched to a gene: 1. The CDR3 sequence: CASSEARGWANVLTF. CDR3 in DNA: TGTGCCAGCAGTGAAGCGCGGGGGTGGGCCAACGTCCTGACTTTC.

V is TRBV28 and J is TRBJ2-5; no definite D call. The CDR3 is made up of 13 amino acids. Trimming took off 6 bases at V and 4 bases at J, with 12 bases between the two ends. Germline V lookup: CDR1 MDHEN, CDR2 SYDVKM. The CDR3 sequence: CASSQYDRETQYF. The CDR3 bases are TGTGCCAGCAGCCAATACGACCGAGAGACCCAGTACTTC.

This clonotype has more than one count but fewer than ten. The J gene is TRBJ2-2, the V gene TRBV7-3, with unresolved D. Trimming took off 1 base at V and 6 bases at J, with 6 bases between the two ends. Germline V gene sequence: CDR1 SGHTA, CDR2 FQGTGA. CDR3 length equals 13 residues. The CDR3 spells CASSLNGPGELFF. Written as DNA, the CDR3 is TGTGCCAGCAGCTTAAACGGCCCCGGGGAGCTGTTTTTT.

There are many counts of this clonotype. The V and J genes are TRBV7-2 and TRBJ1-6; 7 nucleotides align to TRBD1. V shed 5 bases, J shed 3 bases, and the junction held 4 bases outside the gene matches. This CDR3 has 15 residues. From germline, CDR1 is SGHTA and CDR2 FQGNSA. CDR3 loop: CASSPGTVYNSPLHF. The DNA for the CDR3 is TGTGCCAGCAGCCCTGGGACAGTCTATAATTCACCCCTCCACTTT.

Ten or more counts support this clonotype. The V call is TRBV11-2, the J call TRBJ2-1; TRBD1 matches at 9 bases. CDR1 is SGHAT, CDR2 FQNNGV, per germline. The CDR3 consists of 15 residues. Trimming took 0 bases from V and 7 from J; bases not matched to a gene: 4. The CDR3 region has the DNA TGTGCCAGCAGCTTAGAACAGGGGGCAAGTAATGAGCAGTTCTTC. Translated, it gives CASSLEQGASNEQFF.

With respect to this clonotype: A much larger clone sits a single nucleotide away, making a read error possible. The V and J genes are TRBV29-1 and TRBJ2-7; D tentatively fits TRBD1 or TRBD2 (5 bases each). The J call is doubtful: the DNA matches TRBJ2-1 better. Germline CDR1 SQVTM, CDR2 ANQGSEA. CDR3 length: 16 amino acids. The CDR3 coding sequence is TGCAGCGTCGTCGGCCCCCGGGGCGCCTCCTCCTACGAGCAGTTCTTC. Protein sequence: CSVVGPRGASSYEQFF.

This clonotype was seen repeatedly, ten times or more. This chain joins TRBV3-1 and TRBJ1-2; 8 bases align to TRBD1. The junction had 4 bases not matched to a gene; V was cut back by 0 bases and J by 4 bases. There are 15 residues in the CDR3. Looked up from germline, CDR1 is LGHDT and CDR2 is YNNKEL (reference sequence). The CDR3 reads CASSQDGDRSYGYTF. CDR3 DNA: TGTGCCAGCAGCCAAGATGGGGACAGGAGCTATGGCTACACCTTC.

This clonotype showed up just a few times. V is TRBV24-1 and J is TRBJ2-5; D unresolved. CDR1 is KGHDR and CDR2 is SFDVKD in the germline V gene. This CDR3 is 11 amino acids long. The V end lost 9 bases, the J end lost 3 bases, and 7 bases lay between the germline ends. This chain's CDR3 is CATAAEETQYF. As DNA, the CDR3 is TGTGCCACCGCGGCAGAAGAGACCCAGTACTTC.

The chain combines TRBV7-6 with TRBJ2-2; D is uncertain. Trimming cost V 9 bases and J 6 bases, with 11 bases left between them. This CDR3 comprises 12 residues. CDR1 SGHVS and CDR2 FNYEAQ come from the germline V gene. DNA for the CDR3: TGTGCCAGTTCTGGGGTAGCCGGGGAGCTGTTTTTT. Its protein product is CASSGVAGELFF.

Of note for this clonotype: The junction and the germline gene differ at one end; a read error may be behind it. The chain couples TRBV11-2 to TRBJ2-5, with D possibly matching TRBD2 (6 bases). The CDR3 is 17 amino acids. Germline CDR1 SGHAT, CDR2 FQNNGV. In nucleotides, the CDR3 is TGTGCCAGCAGCTCAGCCCTCAAATGGACTAAACAAGAGATCCAGTACTTC. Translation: CASSSALKWTKQEIQYF.

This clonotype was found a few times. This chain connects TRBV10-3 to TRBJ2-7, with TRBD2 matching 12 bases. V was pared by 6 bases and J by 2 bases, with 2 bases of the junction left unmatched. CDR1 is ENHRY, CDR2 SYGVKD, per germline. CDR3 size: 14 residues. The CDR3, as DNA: TGTGCCATCAGCCTAGCGGGAGGGACCTACGAGCAGTACTTC. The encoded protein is CAISLAGGTYEQYF.

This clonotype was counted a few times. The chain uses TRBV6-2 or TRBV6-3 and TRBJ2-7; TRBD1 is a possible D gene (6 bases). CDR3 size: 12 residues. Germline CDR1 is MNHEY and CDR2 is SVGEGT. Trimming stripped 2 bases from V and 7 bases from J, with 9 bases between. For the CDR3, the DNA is TGTGCCAGCAGTTACACCACAGGGGAGCAGTACTTC. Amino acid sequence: CASSYTTGEQYF.

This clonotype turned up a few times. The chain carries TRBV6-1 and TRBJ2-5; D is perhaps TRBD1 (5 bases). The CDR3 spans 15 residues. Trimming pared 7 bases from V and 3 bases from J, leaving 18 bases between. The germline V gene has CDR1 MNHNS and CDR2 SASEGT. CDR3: CASTHRPSAKETQYF. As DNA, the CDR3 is TGTGCCAGCACCCACAGGCCCTCCGCGAAAGAGACCCAGTACTTC.

The CDR3 loop is CASSEGQGRYETQYF. The CDR3, as DNA: TGTGCCAGCAGTGAGGGACAGGGGAGATATGAGACCCAGTACTTC. This rearrangement joins TRBV6-1 to TRBJ2-5; 10 bases match TRBD1. Germline V gene lookup returns CDR1 MNHNS and CDR2 SASEGT. V shed 3 bases and J 5 bases; nucleotides not matched to a gene: 6. The CDR3 spans 15 residues.

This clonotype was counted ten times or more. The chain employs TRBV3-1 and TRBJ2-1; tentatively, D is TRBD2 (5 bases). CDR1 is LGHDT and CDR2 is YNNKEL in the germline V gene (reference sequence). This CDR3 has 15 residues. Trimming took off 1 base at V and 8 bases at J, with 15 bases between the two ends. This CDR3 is CASSQADGKEDEQFF. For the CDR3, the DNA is TGTGCCAGCAGCCAAGCGGACGGGAAAGAAGATGAGCAGTTCTTC.

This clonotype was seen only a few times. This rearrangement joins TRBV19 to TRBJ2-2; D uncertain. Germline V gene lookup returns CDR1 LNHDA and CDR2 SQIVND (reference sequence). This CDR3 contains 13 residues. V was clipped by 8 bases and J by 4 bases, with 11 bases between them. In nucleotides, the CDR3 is TGTGCCAGTTCGGCGGAGCCCACCGGGGAGCTGTTTTTT. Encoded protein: CASSAEPTGELFF.

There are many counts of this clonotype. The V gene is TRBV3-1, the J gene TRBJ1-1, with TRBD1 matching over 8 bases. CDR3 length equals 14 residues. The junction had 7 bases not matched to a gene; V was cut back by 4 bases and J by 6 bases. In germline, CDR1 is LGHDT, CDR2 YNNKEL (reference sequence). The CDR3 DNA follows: TGTGCCAGCAGCCCCGAGACAGGGGACCCTGAAGCTTTCTTT. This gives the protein CASSPETGDPEAFF.

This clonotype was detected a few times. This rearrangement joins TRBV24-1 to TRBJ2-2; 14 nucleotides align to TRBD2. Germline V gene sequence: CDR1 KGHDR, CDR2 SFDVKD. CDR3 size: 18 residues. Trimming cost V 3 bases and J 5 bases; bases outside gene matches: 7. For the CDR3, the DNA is TGTGCCACCAGTGATCCGGGACTAGCGGGAGTTGCAACCGGGGAGCTGTTTTTT. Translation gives CATSDPGLAGVATGELFF.

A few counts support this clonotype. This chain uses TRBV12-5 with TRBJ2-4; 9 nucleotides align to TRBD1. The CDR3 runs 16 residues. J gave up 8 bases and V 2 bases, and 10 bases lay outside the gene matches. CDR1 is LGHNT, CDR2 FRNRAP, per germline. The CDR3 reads CASGLTGTGYFDIQYF. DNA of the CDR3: TGTGCTAGTGGTTTGACCGGGACAGGGTATTTTGACATTCAGTACTTC.

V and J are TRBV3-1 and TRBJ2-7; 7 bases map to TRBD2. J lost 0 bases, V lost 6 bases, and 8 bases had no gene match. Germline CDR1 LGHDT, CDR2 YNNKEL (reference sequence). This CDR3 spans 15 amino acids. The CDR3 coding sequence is TGTGCCAGCAGAAAGAGCGGGATAGGCTCCTACGAGCAGTACTTC. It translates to CASRKSGIGSYEQYF.

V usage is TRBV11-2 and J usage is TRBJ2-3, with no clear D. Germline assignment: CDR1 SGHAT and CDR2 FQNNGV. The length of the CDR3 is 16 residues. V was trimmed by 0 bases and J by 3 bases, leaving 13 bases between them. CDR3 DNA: TGTGCCAGCAGCTTAGATTGGGCGGATGGGACAGATACGCAGTATTTT. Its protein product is CASSLDWADGTDTQYF.

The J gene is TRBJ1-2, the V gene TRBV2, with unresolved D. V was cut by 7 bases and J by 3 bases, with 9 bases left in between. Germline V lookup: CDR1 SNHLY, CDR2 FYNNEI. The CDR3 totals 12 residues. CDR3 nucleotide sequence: TGTGCCAGCAAGCTGGACGACTATGGCTACACCTTC. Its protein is CASKLDDYGYTF.

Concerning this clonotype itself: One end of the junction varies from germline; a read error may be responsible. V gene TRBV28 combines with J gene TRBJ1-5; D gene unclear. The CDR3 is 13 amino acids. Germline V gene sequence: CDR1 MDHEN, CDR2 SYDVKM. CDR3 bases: TGTGCCAGCAGCCCATCACGGGTTCTGAGCGGGAATTTT. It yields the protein CASSPSRVLSGNF.

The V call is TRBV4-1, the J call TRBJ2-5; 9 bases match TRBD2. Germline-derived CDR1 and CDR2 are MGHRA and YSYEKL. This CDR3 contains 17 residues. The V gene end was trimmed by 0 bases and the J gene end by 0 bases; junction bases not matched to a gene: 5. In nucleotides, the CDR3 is TGCGCCAGCAGCCAAGATGGGGCTAGCGGGGACCAAGAGACCCAGTACTTC. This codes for CASSQDGASGDQETQYF.

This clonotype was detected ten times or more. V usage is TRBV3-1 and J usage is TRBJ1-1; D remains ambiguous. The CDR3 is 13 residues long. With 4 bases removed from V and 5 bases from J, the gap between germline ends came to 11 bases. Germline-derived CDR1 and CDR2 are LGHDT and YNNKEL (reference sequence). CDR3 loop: CASSLTRVTEAFF. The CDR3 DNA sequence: TGTGCCAGCAGCCTGACTAGGGTGACTGAAGCTTTCTTT.

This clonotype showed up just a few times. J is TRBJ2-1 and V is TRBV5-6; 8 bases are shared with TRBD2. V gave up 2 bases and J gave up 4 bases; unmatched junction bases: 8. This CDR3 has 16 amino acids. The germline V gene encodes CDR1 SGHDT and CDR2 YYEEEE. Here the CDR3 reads CASSFGGSGAYNEQFF. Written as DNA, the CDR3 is TGTGCCAGCAGCTTCGGGGGTAGCGGGGCTTACAATGAGCAGTTCTTC.

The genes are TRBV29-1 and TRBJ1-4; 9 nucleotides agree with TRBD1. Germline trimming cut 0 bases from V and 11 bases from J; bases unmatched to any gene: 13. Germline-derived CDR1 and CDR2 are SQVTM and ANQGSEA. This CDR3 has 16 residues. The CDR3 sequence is CSVEDYDPGQGNKLFF. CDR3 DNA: TGCAGCGTTGAAGATTACGATCCGGGACAGGGTAACAAACTGTTTTTT.

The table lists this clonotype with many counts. CDR3 in amino acids: CASSLQVLYGYTF. The CDR3 DNA is TGTGCCAGCAGTTTACAGGTTTTGTATGGCTACACCTTC. V and J are TRBV12-3 or TRBV12-4 and TRBJ1-2; no firm D call. Deletions cut 2 bases from V and 5 bases from J, with 9 bases between. This CDR3 region has 13 residues.

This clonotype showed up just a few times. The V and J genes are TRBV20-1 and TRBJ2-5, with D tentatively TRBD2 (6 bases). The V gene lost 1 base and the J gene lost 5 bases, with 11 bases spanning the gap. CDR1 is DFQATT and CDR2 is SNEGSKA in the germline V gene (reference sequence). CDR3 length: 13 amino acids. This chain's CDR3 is CSARGLVEETQYF. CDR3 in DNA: TGCAGTGCTAGAGGACTAGTCGAGGAGACCCAGTACTTC.